Here is one T cell receptor beta chain with its context. V shed 4 bases and J shed 0 bases, with 4 bases lying between them. This CDR3 has 13 amino acids. The germline V gene has CDR1 LNHDA and CDR2 SQIVND (reference sequence). This entry comes from a study of blood T cell repertoires in COVID-19. The repertoire was sequenced with immunoSEQ multiplex PCR; TCRdb's copy has only in-frame clones and lacks some. The profile shows 150,000 to 200,000 clones, around 90% of them singletons. The source material was peripheral blood. The chain joins TRBV19 to TRBJ1-3, with D hard to call. The source of this sequence is a man aged 60-69 years with acute or convalescent COVID-19. CDR3 nucleotide sequence: TGTGCCAGTAGTAATCTCTCTGGAAACACCATATATTTT. It is translated as CASSNLSGNTIYF. Together with reference TRBV19 and TRBJ1-3, the CDR3 gives the full variable domain: DGGITQSPKYLFRKEGQNVTLSCEQNLNHDAMYWYRQDPGQGLRLIYYSQIVNDFQKGDIAEGYSVSREKKESFPLTVTSAQKNPTAFYLCASSNLSGNTIYFGEGSWLTVV.